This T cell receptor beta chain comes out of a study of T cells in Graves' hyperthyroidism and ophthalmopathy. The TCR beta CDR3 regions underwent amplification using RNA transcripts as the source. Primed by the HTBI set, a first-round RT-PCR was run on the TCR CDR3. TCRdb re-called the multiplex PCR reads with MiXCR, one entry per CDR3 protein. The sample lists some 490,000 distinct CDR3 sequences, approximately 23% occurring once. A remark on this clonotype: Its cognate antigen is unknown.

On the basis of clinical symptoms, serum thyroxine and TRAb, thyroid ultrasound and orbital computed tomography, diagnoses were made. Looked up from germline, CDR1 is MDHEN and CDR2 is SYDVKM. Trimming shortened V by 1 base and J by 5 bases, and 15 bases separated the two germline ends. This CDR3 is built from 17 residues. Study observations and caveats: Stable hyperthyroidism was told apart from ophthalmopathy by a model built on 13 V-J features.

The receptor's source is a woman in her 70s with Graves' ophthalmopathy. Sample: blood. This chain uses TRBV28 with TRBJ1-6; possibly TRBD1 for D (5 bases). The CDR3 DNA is TGTGCCAGCAGTTTATTGGGGGGTCCCAAAAATAATTCACCCCTCCACTTT. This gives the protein CASSLLGGPKNNSPLHF.